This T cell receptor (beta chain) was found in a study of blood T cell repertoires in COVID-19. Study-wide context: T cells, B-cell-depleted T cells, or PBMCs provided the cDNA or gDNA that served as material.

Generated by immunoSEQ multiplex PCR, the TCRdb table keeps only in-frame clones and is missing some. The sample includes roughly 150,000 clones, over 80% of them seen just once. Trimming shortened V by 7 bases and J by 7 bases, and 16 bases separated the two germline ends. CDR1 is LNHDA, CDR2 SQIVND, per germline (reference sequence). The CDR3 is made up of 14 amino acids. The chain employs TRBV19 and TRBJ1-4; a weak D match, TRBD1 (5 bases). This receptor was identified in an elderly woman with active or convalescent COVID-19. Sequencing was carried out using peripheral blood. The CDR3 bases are TGTGCCAGTAAACCCCTCGGGGGGTCTGAAAAACTGTTTTTT. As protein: CASKPLGGSEKLFF.